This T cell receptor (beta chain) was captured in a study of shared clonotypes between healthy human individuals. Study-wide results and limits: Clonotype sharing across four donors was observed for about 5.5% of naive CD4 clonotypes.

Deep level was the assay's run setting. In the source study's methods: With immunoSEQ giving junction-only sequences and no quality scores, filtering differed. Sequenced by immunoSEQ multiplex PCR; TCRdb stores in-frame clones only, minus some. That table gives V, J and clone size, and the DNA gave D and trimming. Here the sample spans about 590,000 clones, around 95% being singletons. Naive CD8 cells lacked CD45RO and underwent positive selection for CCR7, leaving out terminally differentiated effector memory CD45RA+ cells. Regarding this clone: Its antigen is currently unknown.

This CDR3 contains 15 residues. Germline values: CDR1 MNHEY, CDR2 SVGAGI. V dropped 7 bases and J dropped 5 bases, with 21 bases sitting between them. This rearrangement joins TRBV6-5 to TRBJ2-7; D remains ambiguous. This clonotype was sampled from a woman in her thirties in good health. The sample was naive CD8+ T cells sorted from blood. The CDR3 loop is CASTPLPAGEDEQYF. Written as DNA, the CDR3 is TGTGCCAGCACCCCCCTGCCAGCCGGAGAAGACGAGCAGTACTTC.